The 29 T cell receptor beta chains below all came from one sample that was sequenced in a study of T cell responses to AZD1222 COVID-19 vaccine. The data were produced by immunoSEQ multiplex PCR, yet TCRdb's version contains in-frame clones alone and is incomplete. The sample records 150,000 to 200,000 clones, 94% being singletons. Sequencing was performed on peripheral blood, taken on day 0 of AZD1222 vaccination. The receptors here all came from an adult in good health.

To note about this clone: Sequence at one end of the junction differs from germline and may be a read error. The V gene is TRBV7-7, the J gene TRBJ2-2, with 8 bases fitting TRBD2. Germline lookup yields CDR1 SSHAT and CDR2 FNYEAQ (reference sequence). This CDR3 is built from 16 residues. The CDR3 here is CASSPSPGLVTGELFF. Here the CDR3 DNA reads TGTGCTAGCAGCCCATCCCCGGGACTAGTCACCGGGGAGCTGTTTTTT.

V and J are TRBV28 and TRBJ2-3; 9 bases agree with TRBD2. The V gene's germline CDR1 is MDHEN and CDR2 SYDVKM. The CDR3 spans 16 residues. Losses at the gene ends were 6 bases for V and 2 bases for J; bases not matched to a gene: 9. DNA of the CDR3: TGTGCCAGCAGCTCCCAGACTAGCGGTTACACAGATACGCAGTATTTT. Protein sequence: CASSSQTSGYTDTQYF.

This clone has only one observation. V usage is TRBV11-2 and J usage is TRBJ2-7; 13 bases fit TRBD2. Germline CDR1 is SGHAT and CDR2 is FQNNGV. The junction had 4 bases not matched to a gene; V was cut back by 5 bases and J by 3 bases. This CDR3 contains 15 residues. CDR3 sequence (DNA): TGTGCCAGCAGCCCTAGACTAGCGGGAGGCTACGAGCAGTACTTC. It specifies CASSPRLAGGYEQYF.

This clone was seen a handful of times. This chain joins TRBV30 and TRBJ2-2; 8 bases map to TRBD2. This CDR3 region has 15 residues. Germline V gene lookup returns CDR1 GTSNPN and CDR2 SVGIG (reference sequence). J was trimmed by 5 bases and V by 3 bases; bases with no gene match: 8. The CDR3 DNA reads TGTGCCTGGAGCCGCAGCGGGAGTGGAACCGGGGAGCTGTTTTTT. Protein sequence: CAWSRSGSGTGELFF.

The chain employs TRBV3-1 (or the pseudogene TRBV3-2) and TRBJ1-1; tentative D call: TRBD1 (5 bases). V was cut by 3 bases and J by 3 bases, with 8 bases left in between. Germline CDR1 LGHDT, CDR2 YNNKEL (reference sequence). The CDR3 length is 13 residues. CDR3: CASSQGRDTEAFF. The CDR3 region has the DNA TGTGCCAGCAGCCAGGGGCGAGACACTGAAGCTTTCTTT.

This chain joins TRBV9 and TRBJ1-3; D gene uncertain. Trimming took off 0 bases at V and 4 bases at J, with 11 bases between the two ends. Germline V gene lookup returns CDR1 SGDLS and CDR2 YYNGEE. This CDR3 contains 15 residues. CDR3 nucleotides: TGTGCCAGCAGCGTAGCGAGTGGGCGCGGAAACACCATATATTTT. This translates into CASSVASGRGNTIYF.

The chain couples TRBV27 to TRBJ2-1; 13 nucleotides agree with TRBD2. The CDR3 spans 14 residues. V gave up 6 bases and J gave up 12 bases; unmatched junction bases: 8. Germline V gene sequence: CDR1 MNHEY, CDR2 SMNVEV (reference sequence). The CDR3: CASRTGTSGIGQFF. The CDR3 DNA follows: TGTGCCAGCAGAACCGGGACTAGCGGGATCGGGCAGTTCTTC.

The genes are TRBV7-6 and TRBJ2-7; 14 nucleotides agree with TRBD2. The CDR3 sequence is 17 residues long. Per germline, CDR1 SGHVS and CDR2 FNYEAQ. The V segment lost 1 base and the J segment 4 bases; nucleotides outside the gene matches: 6. CDR3 nucleotides: TGTGCCAGCAGCTTAGACGGACTAGCGGGAGGAGCGTACGAGCAGTACTTC. Translated, it gives CASSLDGLAGGAYEQYF.

The V call is TRBV5-1, the J call TRBJ1-5; maybe TRBD1 (6 bases). V dropped 4 bases and J dropped 4 bases, with 15 bases sitting between them. CDR3 length: 15 amino acids. Germline CDR1 and CDR2: SGHRS and YFSETQ. The CDR3: CASSPAGATNQPQHF. Written as DNA, the CDR3 is TGCGCCAGCAGCCCGGCGGGGGCAACAAATCAGCCCCAGCATTTT.

This chain connects TRBV11-3 to TRBJ2-5; 8 positions match TRBD1. The CDR3 is 15 amino acids. J lost 9 bases, V lost 5 bases, and 14 bases had no gene match. The germline CDR1 and CDR2 sequences are SGHNT and YENEEA. CDR3 nucleotides: TGTGCCAGCAGCGTAACAGGGGGGTCAAATATGGCCCAGTACTTC. This codes for CASSVTGGSNMAQYF.

The V gene is TRBV5-1, the J gene TRBJ1-2; TRBD1 matches 7 bases. The CDR3 contains 13 residues. Germline V CDR1 and CDR2: SGHRS, YFSETQ. Unmatched junction bases numbered 6, after V lost 6 bases and J lost 4 bases. The CDR3 sequence: CASKGTDVYGYTF. The DNA of the CDR3 is TGCGCCAGCAAAGGGACAGACGTCTATGGCTACACCTTC. Filled out from reference TRBV5-1 and TRBJ1-2, the complete variable domain reads KAGVTQTPRYLIKTRGQQVTLSCSPISGHRSVSWYQQTPGQGLQFLFEYFSETQRNKGNFPGRFSGRQFSNSRSEMNVSTLELGDSALYLCASKGTDVYGYTFGSGTRLTVV.

V usage is TRBV9 and J usage is TRBJ2-7, with 7 bases fitting TRBD2. The V segment lost 3 bases and the J segment 5 bases; nucleotides outside the gene matches: 11. Germline values: CDR1 SGDLS, CDR2 YYNGEE. The CDR3 runs to 15 residues. CDR3 bases: TGTGCCAGCAGCGCCTTGGGACTAAAGAACCACGAGCAGTACTTC. Translated: CASSALGLKNHEQYF.

CDR3 sequence: CAWSQRPTGTNTEAFF. The CDR3 DNA sequence: TGTGCCTGGAGTCAACGCCCAACAGGGACGAACACTGAAGCTTTCTTT. The chain joins TRBV30 to TRBJ1-1; D possibly corresponds to TRBD1 (6 bases). Germline CDR1 is GTSNPN and CDR2 is SVGIG (reference sequence). The CDR3 contains 16 residues. Trimming pared 2 bases from V and 1 base from J, leaving 17 bases between.

In its sample, this clone was seen a few times. This chain connects TRBV5-8 to TRBJ1-1; D call uncertain. V was shortened by 1 base and J by 0 bases, with 19 bases between the two germline ends. The germline V gene has CDR1 SGHTS and CDR2 YDEGEE. The length of the CDR3 is 18 residues. The CDR3 nucleotides read TGTGCCAGCAGCTTGCCGGGTCTCACCGCCTCCATGAACACTGAAGCTTTCTTT. Translation: CASSLPGLTASMNTEAFF.

The chain is built from TRBV18 and TRBJ2-7; 9 positions agree with TRBD2. Germline CDR1 KGHSH, CDR2 LQKENI. The CDR3 loop spans 13 amino acids. V trimming: 3 bases; J trimming: 5 bases; junction bases outside the gene matches: 2. In nucleotides, the CDR3 is TGTGCCAGCTCACCGCTAGCGGGAAACGAGCAGTACTTC. This sequence encodes CASSPLAGNEQYF.

The genes are TRBV11-2 and TRBJ2-7, with D maybe TRBD2 (6 bases). With 3 bases removed from V and 3 bases from J, the gap between germline ends came to 12 bases. The CDR3 is 14 residues long. Germline CDR1 SGHAT, CDR2 FQNNGV. The CDR3 spells CASSFLAKSYEQYF. CDR3 coding DNA: TGTGCCAGCAGCTTCCTAGCGAAGAGCTACGAGCAGTACTTC.

This clone has a single count. The chain carries TRBV9 and TRBJ1-6; 8 bases line up with TRBD1. Trimming at V came to 2 bases and at J to 8 bases, leaving 6 bases not matched to a gene. Per germline, CDR1 SGDLS and CDR2 YYNGEE. CDR3 length: 15 residues. CDR3 sequence (DNA): TGTGCCAGCAGCGTTTTCGGACAGGGTTATTCACCCCTCCACTTT. Translated: CASSVFGQGYSPLHF.

The V call is TRBV6-2 or TRBV6-3, the J call TRBJ1-2; 9 nucleotides align to TRBD1. From germline, CDR1 is MNHEY and CDR2 SVGEGT. The CDR3 contains 15 residues. V shed 4 bases, J shed 7 bases, and the junction held 10 bases outside the gene matches. The CDR3, as DNA: TGTGCCAGCAGTTCAGGGGCACAGGGGGCGCTTGGCTACACCTTC. Residues: CASSSGAQGALGYTF.

In DNA, the CDR3 is TGTGCCAGCAGTCGTAGGAGCGGGAACAATGAGCAGTTCTTC. Amino acids: CASSRRSGNNEQFF. The chain carries TRBV7-6 and TRBJ2-1; 7 bases fit TRBD2. The CDR3 is made up of 14 amino acids. CDR1 SGHVS and CDR2 FNYEAQ come from the germline V gene. V lost 6 bases, J lost 5 bases, and 7 bases stayed unmatched.

V is TRBV19 and J is TRBJ1-1; D gene unclear. Per germline, CDR1 LNHDA and CDR2 SQIVND (reference sequence). CDR3 length: 15 residues. Trimming took 3 bases from V and 1 from J, leaving 12 bases between them. CDR3 amino acids: CASSIVGASNTEAFF. The CDR3 DNA is TGTGCCAGTAGTATTGTCGGAGCTTCGAACACTGAAGCTTTCTTT.

This clone has just one count. V and J are TRBV7-3 and TRBJ1-1, with D tentatively TRBD1 (5 bases). Germline V gene lookup returns CDR1 SGHTA and CDR2 FQGTGA. The CDR3 runs 15 residues. Trimming cost V 5 bases and J 1 base, with 14 bases left between them. The CDR3 protein is CASSPVGGGNTEAFF. CDR3 coding DNA: TGTGCCAGCAGCCCAGTGGGGGGAGGGAACACTGAAGCTTTCTTT.

The V and J genes are TRBV9 and TRBJ2-1; 7 nucleotides match TRBD2. The V gene's germline CDR1 is SGDLS and CDR2 YYNGEE. V trimming: 3 bases; J trimming: 5 bases; junction bases outside the gene matches: 14. The CDR3 totals 17 residues. The CDR3 spells CASSEGDYLRQDNEQFF. The CDR3 nucleotides read TGTGCCAGCAGCGAAGGGGACTATTTAAGACAAGACAATGAGCAGTTCTTC.

This chain connects TRBV7-8 to TRBJ2-2, with D possibly TRBD1 on 6 matching bases. The CDR3 spans 15 residues. Germline CDR1 is SGHVS and CDR2 is FQNEAQ. V lost 2 bases to trimming and J lost 4 bases, with 11 bases between them. The CDR3 is CASSLRTVVTGELFF. The DNA for the CDR3 is TGTGCCAGCAGCTTAAGGACAGTAGTCACCGGGGAGCTGTTTTTT.

This CDR3 reads CASRQSSYNSPLHF. CDR3 nucleotides: TGTGCCAGCCGGCAGAGCTCCTATAATTCACCCCTCCACTTT. The V call is TRBV2, the J call TRBJ1-6, with D unresolved. This CDR3 has 14 residues. V lost 8 bases to trimming and J lost 0 bases, with 8 bases between them. Germline lookup yields CDR1 SNHLY and CDR2 FYNNEI.

The chain employs TRBV28 and TRBJ2-1, with a tentative D call TRBD1 (5 bases). Germline loops: CDR1 MDHEN, CDR2 SYDVKM. Trimming removed 7 bases from V and 9 bases from J, with 25 bases in between. The CDR3 runs to 16 residues. This chain's CDR3 is CASTLSAGSLVGEQFF. As DNA, the CDR3 is TGTGCCAGCACTCTCTCAGCAGGGTCATTAGTCGGTGAGCAGTTCTTC.

The rearrangement joins TRBV7-2 to TRBJ2-3, with TRBD2 matching over 13 bases. This CDR3 is built from 17 residues. Germline loops: CDR1 SGHTA, CDR2 FQGNSA. V gave up 1 base and J gave up 3 bases; unmatched junction bases: 4. CDR3 sequence reads: CASSLVGLAGVTDTQYF. Here the CDR3 DNA reads TGTGCCAGCAGCTTAGTCGGACTAGCGGGAGTTACAGATACGCAGTATTTT.

This clone was observed a single time. The V gene is TRBV19, the J gene TRBJ2-3; the match to TRBD2 covers 11 bases. CDR1 is LNHDA and CDR2 is SQIVND in the germline V gene (reference sequence). Unmatched junction bases numbered 3, after V lost 5 bases and J lost 2 bases. The CDR3 totals 15 residues. The CDR3 here is CASSVTSGDTDTQYF. In nucleotides, the CDR3 is TGTGCCAGTAGTGTGACTAGCGGGGACACAGATACGCAGTATTTT.

The genes are TRBV19 and TRBJ1-5; the D is unclear. CDR3 length: 13 amino acids. CDR1 and CDR2 from the germline V gene are LNHDA and SQIVND (reference sequence). V lost 7 bases and J lost 1, with 8 bases in between. The CDR3 DNA sequence: TGTGCCAGTAAGGGTGGGAGCAATCAGCCCCAGCATTTT. Amino acid sequence: CASKGGSNQPQHF.

This sequence joins TRBV27 and TRBJ2-3; no clear D gene. Deletions cut 0 bases from V and 2 bases from J, with 3 bases between. In germline, CDR1 is MNHEY, CDR2 SMNVEV (reference sequence). CDR3 size: 13 residues. The CDR3: CASSLSITDTQYF. The CDR3 DNA sequence: TGTGCCAGCAGTTTATCGATCACAGATACGCAGTATTTT.